This T cell receptor beta chain appears in the sequencing data of a study of T cell responses to AZD1222 COVID-19 vaccine. Findings of the study overall: Baseline testing showed seropositivity in only a handful of AZD1222 recipients. Clonal diversity was possibly underestimated, and white British individuals and females predominated among donors.

The V gene's germline CDR1 is KGHSH and CDR2 LQKENI. This CDR3 contains 12 residues. Trimming removed 4 bases from V and 9 bases from J, with 10 bases in between. Libraries were prepared by immunoSEQ multiplex PCR; TCRdb keeps only in-frame clonotypes and omits some of them. The sample yields 90,000 to 110,000 clones, roughly nine tenths seen once. For this clone: Its antigen is currently unknown.

The clonotype originates from an adult who received the AZD1222 COVID-19 vaccine. The sample in question was peripheral blood, obtained 28 days after the second AZD1222 dose. J is TRBJ2-1 and V is TRBV18, with D hard to call. As DNA, the CDR3 is TGTGCCAGCTCACTTCGAGGCGGTGAGCAGTTCTTC. Its translation is CASSLRGGEQFF.